These T cell receptor beta chains were read from a single sample in a study of shared clonotypes between healthy human individuals. Only in-frame clones appear in the TCRdb table, and some are missing; sequencing was by immunoSEQ multiplex PCR. The data show 550,000 to 800,000 clones, with 74% seen just once and about 1.8% held by the top ten. The specimen sequenced was memory CD4+ T cells sorted from blood. The receptors stem from a woman in her 30s in good health. Both conserved end residues are trimmed from each CDR3. The order of the fields is D gene, V gene, CDR3 protein. D genes are given only for firm matches.

NA | TRBV29-1 | SVDAQGTNEQF
TRBD2 | TRBV6-1 | ASRPSGYEQY
TRBD1 | TRBV28 | ASKWSGGPNQPQH
TRBD2 | TRBV6-1 | ASSERFLAASTDTQY
TRBD2 | TRBV6-5 | ASSSLSGRAEGEQF
TRBD1 | TRBV19 | ASSRAGGGNQPQH
NA | TRBV20-1 | SASGKETQY
NA | TRBV5-1 | ASSLAVLNTEAF
TRBD1 | TRBV27 | ASSLRGTDSYEQY
TRBD2 | TRBV10-2 | ASREGLAGAYEQY